Reported below is one T cell receptor beta chain. Its recognized antigen is unknown. No clone much larger than this one lies a single base away; base qualities are absent. The germline V gene encodes CDR1 SNHLY and CDR2 FYNNEI. Including the terminal cysteine and phenylalanine, the CDR3 comprises 14 residues. The retained sequence is limited to the CDR3, 42 bases, with the frame set at the first base. V ends up 9 bases short and J 2 bases short, with an unmatched junction base count of 7. The donors were healthy, HIV-negative adults with no recently reported acute infections or vaccinations. Every donor was a Caucasian adult living in Nashville, Tennessee, USA. CD4+ T cells were enriched by magnetic negative selection, after which naive cells were positively selected on CD45RA and the negative fraction was taken as the memory subset. Blood was obtained by leukapheresis, after which PBMCs were separated by Ficoll-Histopaque density gradient centrifugation and cryopreserved in liquid nitrogen vapor phase. Analytical flow cytometry was used to check the purity and quantity of every magnetically sorted T cell population. From each sorted fraction, genomic DNA was isolated and quantified by UV absorbance on a Nanodrop 2000c.

This record comes from a study of shared clonotypes between healthy human individuals (dated by TCRdb to 2018 to 2020). For context, the study as a whole: Two women and a few men aged 18 to 49 years were included in the cohort. Per donor, three plates each were used for CD4 naive and CD4 memory, two for CD8 naive, and one for CD8 memory. Each donor's leukapheresis produced roughly between roughly 0.85 and 9.5 billion PBMCs. Different laboratories and diverse techniques were used to prepare libraries and sequence TCR repertoires, to increase sequencing depth and limit assay-specific biases. The study deeply sequenced blood TCR repertoires of several healthy adults to estimate repertoire size and the extent of clonotype sharing between individuals.

The investigation overall reported the following: Because the study included a small number of donors, the genetic and exposure-history diversity represented was limited. Only blood was sampled, and tissue TCR repertoires likely differ from those in blood. Based on pairwise subsampling, the degree of clonotype sharing among donors was expected to be affected by sequencing depth. Incomplete sequencing was indicated by rarefaction of sorted-subset datasets, despite the large sequencing depth. When a few donors were compared, the shared fraction of clonotypes was 5% to 6.5% for naive CD4, roughly 3.3% for naive CD8, roughly 2.5% for memory CD4, and around 0.37% for memory CD8. Clonotypes shared by all four sorted-subset donors showed higher generation probabilities than non-shared clonotypes. Larger estimated clonotype richness was generally found for naive subsets than for memory subsets.

Using the deep immunoSEQ assay, TCR CDR3 regions were amplified from genomic DNA by multiplex PCR. For each cell subset, the extracted genomic DNA was distributed evenly across all wells of several immunoSEQ 96-well plates, and each plate served as one replicate. Each replicate PCR for sorted subsets received roughly 200 ng genomic DNA, equal to about 30,000 T cell genomes. Purified libraries were quantified with a Qubit 3.0 fluorometer, sized on a Bioanalyzer 2100, and re-quantified with the KAPA Library Quantification kit. A separate single-read 150-cycle Illumina NextSeq 550 flow cell was used to sequence each immunoSEQ 96-well plate. As for the authors' bioinformatics: Because the immunoSEQ output held only junctional sequences and lacked quality scores, the filtering could not match the filtering applied to full-length reads. Sequences were annotated with PyIR, a Python wrapper for IgBLAST v1.9, and V/J genes and CDR3 were assigned using IMGT germline references. Reads were removed for weak V/J assignments (E-value above 1e-6), missing CDR3, stop codons, out-of-frame junctions, or ambiguous translated residues. V3J clonotypes were defined as sequences sharing an identical inferred V gene, J gene, and CDR3 amino acid sequence. Percentage overlap between repertoires was calculated by dividing the number of shared unique clonotypes by the size of the smaller repertoire. Richness of each repertoire was evaluated using RTK rarefaction, the Chao1 estimator, and Recon v2.1 estimates of unobserved clonotypes. For all TCRbeta clonotypes obtained by the gDNA method from several donors, generation probabilities were computed with OLGA. TCRdb stores this immuneACCESS table with in-frame sequences only. Part of the clones is absent; in the studies checked, under half of the shortfall reflects unresolved V genes, and no reason is known for the rest. V and J calls and clone size follow that table, whereas D and trimming were derived from the DNA. The sample has millions of clones on record, approximately 94% of them singletons. Over 0.12% of the sample belongs to the ten largest clones.

Sequenced material: naive CD4+ T cells sorted from blood. The cell subset or site label, read with the paper, signifies: CD45RA+ positively selected. The chain is made from TRBV2 and TRBJ2-3, and 8 junctional nucleotides match TRBD2. This receptor was obtained from a man between 18 and 29 years old in good health. For the CDR3, the sequence is CASTGGWPTDTQYF. The DNA sequence is as follows: TGTGCCAGTACGGGGGGGTGGCCCACAGATACGCAGTATTTT.